The 15 T cell receptor beta chains reported below all come from one sample, sequenced in a study of molecular identifiers for immune sequencing clone quantification. One entry per CDR3 protein, called by TCRdb with MiXCR from the PCR reads. There are under 800,000 distinct CDR3 sequences in the sample; about 25% occur only once, and around 0.78% lies in the top ten. The sequencing input was naive CD8+ T cells from blood, with Jurkat cell RNA spiked in. Subset denoted: FACS-sorted CD8+CD4-CCR7+CD45RA+ naive T cells. The receptors derive from a human donor in good health. Some libraries in this study had Jurkat cell RNA spiked in.

V is TRBV20-1 and J is TRBJ2-2; either TRBD1 or TRBD2 may supply D (5 bases each). Germline V gives CDR1 DFQATT, CDR2 SNEGSKA (reference sequence). The CDR3 sequence is 18 residues long. V lost 2 bases, J lost 1 base, and 20 bases lay in between. This CDR3 reads CSARWGRYETRNTGELFF. CDR3 DNA sequence: TGCAGTGCTAGATGGGGGAGATACGAAACGCGGAACACCGGGGAGCTGTTTTTT.

Remarks on this clonotype: Just one base apart from a much larger clone, this may be a read error. The J gene is TRBJ1-4, the V gene TRBV7-6; 8 nucleotides agree with TRBD1. The germline gives CDR1 SGHVS, CDR2 FNYEAQ. The CDR3 extends over 12 amino acids. This CDR3 reads CASQGANENLFF. The CDR3 bases are TGTGCCAGCCAGGGGGCTAATGAAAACCTGTTTTTT.

This clonotype appeared a few times. V usage is TRBV20-1 and J usage is TRBJ2-1, with 10 positions matching TRBD2. The V segment lost 6 bases and the J segment 8 bases; nucleotides outside the gene matches: 16. This CDR3 has 16 amino acids. Germline V lookup: CDR1 DFQATT, CDR2 SNEGSKA (reference sequence). CDR3 amino acids: CSAHTSLAGPVDEQFF. CDR3 bases: TGCAGTGCCCATACTTCACTAGCGGGGCCTGTCGATGAGCAGTTCTTC.

This clonotype was observed many times. The chain is built from TRBV12-3 or TRBV12-4 and TRBJ1-1; possibly TRBD1 for D (5 bases). Trimming cost V 5 bases and J 5 bases, with 12 bases left between them. CDR3 length equals 13 residues. The CDR3 DNA reads as TGTGCCAGCAGTACGCAGGGTGAGACTGAAGCTTTCTTT. Protein product: CASSTQGETEAFF.

This clonotype was observed at least ten times. The rearrangement uses TRBV19 and TRBJ2-3; D is ambiguous. V was cut by 6 bases and J by 1 base, with 11 bases left in between. From germline, CDR1 is LNHDA and CDR2 SQIVND (reference sequence). The length of the CDR3 is 14 residues. CDR3 loop: CASSILGGTDTQYF. CDR3 bases: TGTGCCAGTAGCATCCTAGGCGGCACAGATACGCAGTATTTT.

Points on this clonotype: A much larger clone differs from this one at a single base, so this may be a read error. The chain joins TRBV30 to TRBJ1-1; D is ambiguous. V dropped 4 bases and J dropped 10 bases, with 13 bases sitting between them. CDR3 length equals 11 residues. In germline, CDR1 is GTSNPN, CDR2 SVGIG (reference sequence). This CDR3 is CAWMRRPAAFF. In DNA form, the CDR3 reads TGTGCCTGGATGCGGCGGCCTGCAGCTTTCTTT.

Regarding this clonotype: Being one base from a much bigger clone, this may be a read error. The chain carries TRBV30 and TRBJ2-7; D gene ambiguous. The CDR3 runs to 11 residues. Trimming took 5 bases from V and 2 from J, leaving 7 bases between them. Germline CDR1 is GTSNPN and CDR2 is SVGIG (reference sequence). The CDR3 region has the DNA TGTGCCTGGCAAGAGGCCTACGAGCAGTACTTC. It is translated as CAWQEAYEQYF.

The V and J genes are TRBV19 and TRBJ2-7, with TRBD1 identical over 11 bases. The ends lost 5 bases at V and 4 bases at J; junction bases unmatched: 7. CDR3 length: 15 amino acids. From germline, CDR1 is LNHDA and CDR2 SQIVND (reference sequence). CDR3 in DNA: TGTGCCAGTAGTGCCGGACAGGGGGCTCTGTACGAGCAGTACTTC. The encoded protein is CASSAGQGALYEQYF.

The sample holds many counts of this clonotype. This chain links TRBV20-1 with TRBJ2-7; 11 bases map to TRBD2. The CDR3 runs 15 residues. V shed 0 bases and J 4 bases; nucleotides not matched to a gene: 5. Germline loops: CDR1 DFQATT, CDR2 SNEGSKA (reference sequence). The CDR3 region is CSARDELAGGYEQYF. CDR3 sequence (DNA): TGCAGTGCTAGAGATGAGCTAGCGGGGGGTTACGAGCAGTACTTC.

V usage is TRBV20-1 and J usage is TRBJ1-5, with D possibly TRBD1 on 5 matching bases. Germline V gives CDR1 DFQATT, CDR2 SNEGSKA (reference sequence). The CDR3 has 14 amino acids. The germline V and J ends were trimmed by 0 bases and 6 bases, with 12 bases remaining between them. CDR3 DNA: TGCAGTGCTAGAGATGTGGGGGGACCTCAGCCCCAGCATTTT. It encodes CSARDVGGPQPQHF.

On this clonotype: A junction end diverges from the germline sequence, so it may reflect a read error. The V call is TRBV29-1, the J call TRBJ2-7; 7 bases align to TRBD1. This CDR3 contains 12 residues. CDR1 and CDR2 (germline): SQVTM, ANQGSEA. CDR3 residues: CCVRTGTYEQYF. Written as DNA, the CDR3 is TGCTGCGTTCGGACAGGAACCTACGAGCAGTACTTC.

The sample holds many counts of this clonotype. The J gene is TRBJ2-7, the V gene TRBV5-6; unclear D gene. The length of the CDR3 is 12 residues. Deletions cut 3 bases from V and 7 bases from J, with 11 bases between. Germline-derived CDR1 and CDR2 are SGHDT and YYEEEE. CDR3 sequence (DNA): TGTGCCAGCAGCTCCGGATACTTGGAGCAGTACTTC. Encoded protein: CASSSGYLEQYF.

The chain is built from TRBV27 and TRBJ2-1, with 8 bases that match TRBD2. This CDR3 contains 15 residues. Germline CDR1 and CDR2: MNHEY and SMNVEV (reference sequence). The J segment lost 0 bases and the V segment lost 5 bases, leaving 3 bases of the junction unmatched. The CDR3 is CASSNSGNSYNEQFF. The DNA of the CDR3 is TGTGCCAGCAGTAATAGCGGGAACTCCTACAATGAGCAGTTCTTC.

This clonotype has a count of ten or more. The rearrangement links TRBV9 to TRBJ2-3; D could derive from TRBD1 or TRBD2 (5 bases each). Germline-derived CDR1 and CDR2 are SGDLS and YYNGEE. This CDR3 spans 15 amino acids. Deletions cut 0 bases from V and 2 bases from J, with 10 bases between. The CDR3 here is CASSVEEGPTDTQYF. The CDR3 coding sequence is TGTGCCAGCAGCGTAGAAGAGGGACCCACAGATACGCAGTATTTT.

On this clonotype: It may be a read error: a sequence one base away is much more abundant. The chain is built from TRBV30 and TRBJ2-1; a possible D gene is TRBD2 (7 bases). The CDR3 is 13 residues long. Germline assignment: CDR1 GTSNPN and CDR2 SVGIG (reference sequence). With 1 base removed from V and 7 bases from J, the gap between germline ends came to 11 bases. The DNA for the CDR3 is TGTGCCTGGAGTGCGGGGGGCAAGAATGAGCAGTTCTTC. Its translation is CAWSAGGKNEQFF.